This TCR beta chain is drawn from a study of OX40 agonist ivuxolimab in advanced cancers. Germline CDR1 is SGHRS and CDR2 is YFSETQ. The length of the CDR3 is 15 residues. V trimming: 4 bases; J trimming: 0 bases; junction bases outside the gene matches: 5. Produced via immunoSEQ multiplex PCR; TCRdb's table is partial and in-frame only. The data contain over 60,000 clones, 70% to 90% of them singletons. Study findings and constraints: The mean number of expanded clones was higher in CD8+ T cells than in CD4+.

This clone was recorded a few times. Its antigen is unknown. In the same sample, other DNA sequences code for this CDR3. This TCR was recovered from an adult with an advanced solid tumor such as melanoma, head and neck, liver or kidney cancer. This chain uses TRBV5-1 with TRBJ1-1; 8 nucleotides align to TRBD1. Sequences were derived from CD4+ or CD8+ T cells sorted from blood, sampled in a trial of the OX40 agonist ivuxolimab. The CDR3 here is CASSQRTGMNTEAFF. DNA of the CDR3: TGCGCCAGCAGCCAACGGACAGGGATGAACACTGAAGCTTTCTTT.